This T cell receptor beta chain was documented in a study of CDR3 diversity in severe acne. TCRdb re-analysed the PCR reads in MiXCR, keeping a single row per CDR3 protein. The sample lists some 84,000 distinct CDR3 sequences; around 53% were seen once. Trimming took 5 bases from V and 6 from J; bases not matched to a gene: 9. The CDR3 totals 15 residues. The germline V gene has CDR1 MNHEY and CDR2 SMNVEV (reference sequence). The sequencing input was blood. This TCR was recovered from a male donor in good health, without acne. The chain carries TRBV27 and TRBJ2-1; 8 nucleotides align to TRBD2. CDR3: CASSPYTGTSNEQFF. The CDR3 region has the DNA TGTGCCAGCAGTCCATATACCGGGACTAGCAATGAGCAGTTCTTC.